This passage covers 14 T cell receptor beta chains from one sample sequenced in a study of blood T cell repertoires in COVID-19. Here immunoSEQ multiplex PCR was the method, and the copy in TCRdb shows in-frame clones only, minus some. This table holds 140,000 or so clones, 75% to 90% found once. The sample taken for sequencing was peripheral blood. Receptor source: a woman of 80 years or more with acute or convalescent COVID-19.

CDR3 DNA: TGCGCCAGCAGCTTGGGCGGCAGGGTCGATACAAATACGCAGTATTTT. It encodes CASSLGGRVDTNTQYF. The rearrangement links TRBV5-1 to TRBJ2-3; a weak D match, TRBD1 (5 bases). Germline V CDR1 and CDR2: SGHRS, YFSETQ. Trimming pared 0 bases from V and 7 bases from J, leaving 18 bases between. The CDR3 extends over 16 amino acids. Variable domain in full (rest from reference TRBV5-1 and TRBJ2-3): KAGVTQTPRYLIKTRGQQVTLSCSPISGHRSVSWYQQTPGQGLQFLFEYFSETQRNKGNFPGRFSGRQFSNSRSEMNVSTLELGDSALYLCASSLGGRVDTNTQYFGPGTRLTVL.

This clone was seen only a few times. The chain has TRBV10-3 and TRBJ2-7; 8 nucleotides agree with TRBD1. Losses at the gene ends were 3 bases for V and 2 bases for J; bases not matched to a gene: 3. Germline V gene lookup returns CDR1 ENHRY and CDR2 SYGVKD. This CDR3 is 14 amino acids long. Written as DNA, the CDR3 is TGTGCCATCAGTGAAGGGACAGGAGCCTACGAGCAGTACTTC. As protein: CAISEGTGAYEQYF.

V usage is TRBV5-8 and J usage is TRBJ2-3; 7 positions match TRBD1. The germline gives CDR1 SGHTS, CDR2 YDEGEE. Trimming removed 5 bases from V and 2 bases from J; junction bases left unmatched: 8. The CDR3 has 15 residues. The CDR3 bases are TGTGCCAGCAGGAAAGGGACAGCATACACAGATACGCAGTATTTT. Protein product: CASRKGTAYTDTQYF.

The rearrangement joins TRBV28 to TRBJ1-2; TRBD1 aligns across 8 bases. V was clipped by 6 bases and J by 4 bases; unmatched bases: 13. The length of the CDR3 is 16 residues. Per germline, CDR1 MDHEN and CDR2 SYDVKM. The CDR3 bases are TGTGCCAGCAGCCGGAGGACAGGGTTGTCCCCCTATGGCTACACCTTC. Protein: CASSRRTGLSPYGYTF.

CDR3 loop: CASRRNTEAFF. The CDR3 nucleotides are TGCGCCAGCAGGAGGAACACTGAAGCTTTCTTT. The chain joins TRBV4-1 to TRBJ1-1; D unclear. Germline values: CDR1 MGHRA, CDR2 YSYEKL. Trimming took 6 bases from V and 1 from J, leaving 3 bases between them. This CDR3 is built from 11 residues.

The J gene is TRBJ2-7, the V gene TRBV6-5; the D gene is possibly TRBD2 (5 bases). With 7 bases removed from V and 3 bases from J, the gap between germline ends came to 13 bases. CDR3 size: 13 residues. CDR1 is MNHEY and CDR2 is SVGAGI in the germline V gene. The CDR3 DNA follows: TGTGCCAGCAAACCCGGACTTAACTACGAGCAGTACTTC. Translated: CASKPGLNYEQYF.

CDR3 nucleotides: TGCGCCACCGTATCCTCAGGACAGCCTTGGGGCTACACCTTC. Translating it yields CATVSSGQPWGYTF. The chain recombines TRBV10-2 with TRBJ1-2, with a weak D call TRBD1 (6 bases). Deletions cut 10 bases from V and 8 bases from J, with 23 bases between. Germline V CDR1 and CDR2: WSHSY, SAAADI. The CDR3 length is 14 residues.

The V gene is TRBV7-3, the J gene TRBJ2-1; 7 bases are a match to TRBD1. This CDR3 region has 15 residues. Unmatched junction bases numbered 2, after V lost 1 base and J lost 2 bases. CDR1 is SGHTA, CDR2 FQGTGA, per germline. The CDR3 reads CASSLRQGPYNEQFF. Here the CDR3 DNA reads TGTGCCAGCAGCTTAAGACAGGGCCCCTACAATGAGCAGTTCTTC.

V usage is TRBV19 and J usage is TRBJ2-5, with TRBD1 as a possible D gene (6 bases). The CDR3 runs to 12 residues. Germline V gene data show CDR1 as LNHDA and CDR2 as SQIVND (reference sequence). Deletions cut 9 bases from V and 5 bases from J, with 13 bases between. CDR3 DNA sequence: TGTGCCAGCGCCAGGGGAGAGGAGACCCAGTACTTC. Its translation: CASARGEETQYF. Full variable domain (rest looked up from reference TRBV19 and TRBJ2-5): DGGITQSPKYLFRKEGQNVTLSCEQNLNHDAMYWYRQDPGQGLRLIYYSQIVNDFQKGDIAEGYSVSREKKESFPLTVTSAQKNPTAFYLCASARGEETQYFGPGTRLLVL.

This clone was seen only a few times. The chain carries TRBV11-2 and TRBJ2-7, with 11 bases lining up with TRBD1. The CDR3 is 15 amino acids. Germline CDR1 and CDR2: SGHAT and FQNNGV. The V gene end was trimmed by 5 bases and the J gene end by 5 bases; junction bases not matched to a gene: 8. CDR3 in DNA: TGTGCCAGCAGCCCGAGGACAGGGGGCGACAACGAGCAGTACTTC. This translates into CASSPRTGGDNEQYF.

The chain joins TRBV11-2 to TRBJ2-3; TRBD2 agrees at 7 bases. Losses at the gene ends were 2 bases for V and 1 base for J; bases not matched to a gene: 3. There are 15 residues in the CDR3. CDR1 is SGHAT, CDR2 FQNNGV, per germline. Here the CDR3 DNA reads TGTGCCAGCAGCTTACGGGGGGTGGGCACAGATACGCAGTATTTT. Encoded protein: CASSLRGVGTDTQYF.

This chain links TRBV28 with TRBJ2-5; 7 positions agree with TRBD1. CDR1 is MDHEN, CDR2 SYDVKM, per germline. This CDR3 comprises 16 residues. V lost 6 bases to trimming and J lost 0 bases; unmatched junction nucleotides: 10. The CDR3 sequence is CASSTPGTEYQETQYF. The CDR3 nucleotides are TGTGCCAGCAGCACACCCGGGACAGAGTACCAAGAGACCCAGTACTTC.

CDR3: CASSLEAGGIQETQYF. CDR3 bases: TGCGCCAGCAGCTTGGAGGCGGGGGGGATACAAGAGACCCAGTACTTC. This chain links TRBV5-1 with TRBJ2-5; the match to TRBD2 covers 9 bases. Germline V gene data show CDR1 as SGHRS and CDR2 as YFSETQ. V was clipped by 0 bases and J by 2 bases; unmatched bases: 5. The CDR3 is made up of 16 amino acids.

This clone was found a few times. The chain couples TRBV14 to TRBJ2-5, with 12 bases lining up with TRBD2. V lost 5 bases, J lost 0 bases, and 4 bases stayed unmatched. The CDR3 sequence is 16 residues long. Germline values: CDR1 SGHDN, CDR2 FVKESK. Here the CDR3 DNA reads TGTGCCAGCAGCAACGGACTAGCGGGAAACCAAGAGACCCAGTACTTC. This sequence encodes CASSNGLAGNQETQYF.